The clone carrying this T cell receptor (beta chain) turned up a few times. Antigen specificity is unknown. This CDR3 is built from 14 residues. The junction had 8 bases not matched to a gene; V was cut back by 7 bases and J by 5 bases. Per germline, CDR1 MNHEY and CDR2 SVGEGT. This specimen belongs to a study of T-cell reconstitution after alpha-beta-depleted transplantation in children. General study points: There were some patients whose high TCRbeta diversity at day 60 came from surviving recipient T cells and thymic progenitors.

Unique molecular identifiers were incorporated during preparation of the TCRbeta library. In TCRdb, the PCR reads were re-called with MiXCR into one record per CDR3 protein. The sample includes hundreds of thousands of distinct CDR3 sequences, 20% to 25% seen only once; the top ten take about 14%. This receptor was identified in a boy under three years old who had a stem cell transplant for acute myeloid leukemia, so the T cells may come from the graft donor. The chain couples TRBV6-2 or TRBV6-3 to TRBJ2-1; TRBD2 matches at 7 bases. The material sequenced was PBMCs, mostly from graft donor cells, taken 360 days after TCRalphabeta/CD19-depleted stem cell transplant. The CDR3 sequence is CASKPGLRNNEQFF. DNA of the CDR3: TGTGCCAGCAAACCGGGACTACGTAACAATGAGCAGTTCTTC.